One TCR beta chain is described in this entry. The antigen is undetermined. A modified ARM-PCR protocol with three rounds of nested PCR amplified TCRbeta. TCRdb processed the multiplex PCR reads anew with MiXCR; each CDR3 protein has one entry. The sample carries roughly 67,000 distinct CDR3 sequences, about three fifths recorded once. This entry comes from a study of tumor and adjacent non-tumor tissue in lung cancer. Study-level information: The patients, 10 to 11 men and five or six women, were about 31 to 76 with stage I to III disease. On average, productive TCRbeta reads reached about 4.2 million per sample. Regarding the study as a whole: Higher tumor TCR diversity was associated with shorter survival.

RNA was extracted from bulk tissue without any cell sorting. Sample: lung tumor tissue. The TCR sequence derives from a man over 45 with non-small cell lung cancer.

CDR3 residues: CSATSRGSVAQYF. The CDR3 DNA is TGCAGCGCCACTAGCCGGGGATCGGTAGCGCAGTACTTC. The chain joins TRBV29-1 to TRBJ2-7, with D maybe TRBD2 (6 bases). V was pared by 7 bases and J by 9 bases, with 22 bases between. This CDR3 contains 13 residues. The V gene's germline CDR1 is SQVTM and CDR2 ANQGSEA.